Listed here are 14 T cell receptor beta chains from one sample, sequenced in a study of blood T cells in healthy people across ages. With a J-beta primer mix and a sample-barcoded 5' primer, a second PCR ran about 7 to 11 cycles. TCRdb used MiXCR to reprocess the 5' RACE reads, holding one entry per CDR3 protein. The sample gives fewer than 2 million distinct CDR3 sequences, around 42% of which show up once; roughly 24% is in the top ten. Sequenced material: blood. Receptor source: a human donor in good health.

V and J are TRBV7-9 and TRBJ2-3; 7 bases agree with TRBD1. Germline trimming cut 0 bases from V and 11 bases from J; bases unmatched to any gene: 5. Germline CDR1 reads SEHNR; CDR2 reads FQNEAQ (reference sequence). There are 13 residues in the CDR3. As DNA, the CDR3 is TGTGCCAGCAGCTTAGCCCGGGACAGTCAGCAGTATTTT. The encoded protein is CASSLARDSQQYF.

The chain combines TRBV14 with TRBJ1-2; possibly TRBD1 for D (5 bases). CDR3 length: 12 amino acids. The V end was cut by 10 bases, the J end by 4 bases, with 13 bases between. Per germline, CDR1 SGHDN and CDR2 FVKESK. DNA for the CDR3: TGTGCCACCAGGGAGCTCGGCTATGGCTACACCTTC. Its translation: CATRELGYGYTF.

This chain joins TRBV20-1 and TRBJ2-7; 10 nucleotides line up with TRBD1. This CDR3 spans 17 amino acids. V gave up 0 bases and J gave up 0 bases; unmatched junction bases: 8. Per the germline V gene, CDR1 is DFQATT and CDR2 is SNEGSKA (reference sequence). The CDR3 nucleotides are TGCAGTGCTAGAGATCGTGGGACAGGGGCCTCCTCCTACGAGCAGTACTTC. Encoded protein: CSARDRGTGASSYEQYF.

This clonotype was seen a handful of times. The chain links TRBV20-1 to TRBJ2-4, with 11 nucleotides matching TRBD1. The DNA end is more similar to TRBJ2-7, so the J call may be wrong. Germline V CDR1 and CDR2: DFQATT, SNEGSKA (reference sequence). This CDR3 has 14 residues. CDR3 sequence (DNA): TGCAGTGCTAGACCTCCCGGGACAGGGGGCGAGCAGTACTTC. This encodes CSARPPGTGGEQYF.

As for this clonotype: A read error may produce the germline difference seen at one junction end. The chain links TRBV20-1 to TRBJ2-5, with a possible D match to TRBD2 (7 bases). The CDR3 covers 13 residues. Germline lookup yields CDR1 DFQATT and CDR2 SNEGSKA (reference sequence). CDR3 residues: CNARVGGRETQYF. CDR3 DNA sequence: TGCAATGCTAGAGTCGGGGGGCGAGAGACCCAGTACTTC.

This chain joins TRBV12-5 and TRBJ1-1; 7 positions match TRBD1. Trimming took 1 base from V and 7 from J; bases not matched to a gene: 6. CDR3 length: 14 amino acids. From germline, CDR1 is LGHNT and CDR2 FRNRAP. Written as DNA, the CDR3 is TGTGCTAGTGGTTTGGGGCCCCCAGGGGGTGAAGCTTTCTTT. The encoded protein is CASGLGPPGGEAFF.

This chain links TRBV18 with TRBJ1-6; 7 bases are shared with TRBD1. Germline lookup yields CDR1 KGHSH and CDR2 LQKENI. The CDR3 has 15 amino acids. The trim removed 3 bases at V and 7 bases at J, leaving 6 bases unmatched. CDR3 in DNA: TGTGCCAGCTCACCGGAGGGACAGCTGAATTCACCCCTCCACTTT. Residues: CASSPEGQLNSPLHF.

This clonotype was seen a few times. CDR3 sequence: CASSQELVSGGYQETQYF. Here the CDR3 DNA reads TGTGCCAGCAGCCAAGAGTTAGTGAGCGGGGGATACCAAGAGACCCAGTACTTC. The rearrangement joins TRBV4-2 to TRBJ2-5; 8 positions agree with TRBD2. Trimming cost V 0 bases and J 0 bases; bases outside gene matches: 9. CDR1 LGHNA and CDR2 YNFKEQ come from the germline V gene. This CDR3 spans 18 amino acids.

This clonotype was detected a few times. The chain recombines TRBV7-9 with TRBJ2-1; the match to TRBD2 covers 11 bases. Germline lookup yields CDR1 SEHNR and CDR2 FQNEAQ (reference sequence). The CDR3 covers 15 residues. J gave up 8 bases and V 5 bases, and 8 bases lay outside the gene matches. Written as DNA, the CDR3 is TGTGCCAGCAGCAATAGCGGGGGGGCTTTCTATGAGCAGTTCTTC. Translation gives CASSNSGGAFYEQFF.

The chain combines TRBV6-2 or TRBV6-3 with TRBJ2-3; tentatively, D is TRBD2 (6 bases). This CDR3 is built from 18 residues. Germline V CDR1 and CDR2: MNHEY, SVGEGT. Between the trimmed V and J ends, which lost 0 bases and 6 bases, there was a span of 22 bases. CDR3 bases: TGTGCCAGCAGTTACTCGGTTCGGGCTAGCGAGGAAACCGATACGCAGTATTTT. Amino acid sequence: CASSYSVRASEETDTQYF.

This clonotype was seen a handful of times. The chain has TRBV7-9 and TRBJ2-4; 10 bases fit TRBD2. The last part of the DNA fits TRBJ2-7 better; the J call may be wrong. Germline-derived CDR1 and CDR2 are SEHNR and FQNEAQ (reference sequence). The CDR3 loop spans 15 amino acids. The CDR3 is CASTDAGTSVGEQYF. For the CDR3, the DNA is TGTGCCAGCACCGATGCCGGGACTAGCGTGGGCGAGCAGTACTTC.

As concerns this clonotype: At one end the junction does not follow the germline gene, possibly because of a read error. The chain couples TRBV6-5 to TRBJ2-5; maybe TRBD1 (6 bases). There are 15 residues in the CDR3. In germline, CDR1 is MNHEY, CDR2 SVGAGI. The CDR3 DNA reads TGTGCCAGCAGTTACTCGGCAGGGGAGCAAGAGACCCAGGACTTC. Protein product: CASSYSAGEQETQDF.

This clonotype has more than one count but fewer than ten. The chain recombines TRBV11-1 with TRBJ1-5; 8 bases line up with TRBD1. The length of the CDR3 is 18 residues. From germline, CDR1 is SGHAT and CDR2 FQDESV (reference sequence). Trimming at V came to 1 base and at J to 0 bases, leaving 8 bases not matched to a gene. For the CDR3, the DNA is TGTGCCAGCAGCTTAGACGACAGGGGACATTATAGCAATCAGCCCCAGCATTTT. Protein product: CASSLDDRGHYSNQPQHF.

The V gene is TRBV10-3, the J gene TRBJ1-5; the match to TRBD1 covers 7 bases. The germline V gene encodes CDR1 ENHRY and CDR2 SYGVKD. This CDR3 is built from 14 residues. V was clipped by 10 bases and J by 6 bases; unmatched bases: 12. The CDR3 here is CATSTGTAVQPQHF. The CDR3 region has the DNA TGTGCCACCTCGACAGGGACAGCAGTTCAGCCCCAGCATTTT.